This TCR beta chain is from a study of T cell changes during pregnancy in multiple sclerosis. This CDR3 has 13 residues. From germline, CDR1 is LNHDA and CDR2 SQIVND (reference sequence). V was trimmed by 3 bases and J by 1 base, leaving 6 bases between them. Assay used: immunoSEQ multiplex PCR; TCRdb lists only in-frame clones, some missing. The sample lists about 100,000 clones, around 94% occurring once. The sample was peripheral blood, taken in the first trimester of pregnancy. The chain couples TRBV19 to TRBJ1-2; D is unresolved. This sequence was found in a female donor with multiple sclerosis, enrolled in a pregnancy study. Here the CDR3 DNA reads TGTGCCAGTAGTATGGGAGTTAACTATGGCTACACCTTC. Its protein is CASSMGVNYGYTF.